This passage covers 18 T cell receptor beta chains from one sample sequenced in a study of CD8 T cells in ankylosing spondylitis. TCRdb independently ran MiXCR on the 5' RACE reads; one entry per CDR3 protein. Among around 280,000 distinct CDR3 sequences listed, roughly 20% were seen once. Material for sequencing was blood, either unsorted or a sorted T cell fraction (not recorded which). All receptors come from a male donor with ankylosing spondylitis or in good health (not recorded which).

This clonotype was seen a handful of times. The chain couples TRBV5-1 to TRBJ2-3, with 13 bases lining up with TRBD2. The length of the CDR3 is 16 residues. Germline trimming cut 5 bases from V and 5 bases from J; bases unmatched to any gene: 8. Germline V gives CDR1 SGHRS, CDR2 YFSETQ. The CDR3 is CASRTSGGLREDTQYF. The CDR3, as DNA: TGCGCCAGCAGGACTAGCGGGGGGTTAAGGGAAGATACGCAGTATTTT.

The chain recombines TRBV5-1 with TRBJ2-1; D is uncertain. V dropped 0 bases and J dropped 6 bases, with 16 bases sitting between them. This CDR3 contains 16 residues. Germline V gene lookup returns CDR1 SGHRS and CDR2 YFSETQ. CDR3: CASSLALARGVNEQFF. As DNA, the CDR3 is TGCGCCAGCAGCTTGGCGTTGGCTAGAGGAGTCAATGAGCAGTTCTTC.

CDR3 amino acids: CASSLAGARADTQYF. The DNA of the CDR3 is TGTGCCAGCAGTCTAGCGGGAGCCCGCGCAGATACGCAGTATTTT. The chain carries TRBV3-1 and TRBJ2-3; 10 nucleotides line up with TRBD2. There are 15 residues in the CDR3. CDR1 LGHDT and CDR2 YNNKEL come from the germline V gene (reference sequence). V shed 6 bases, J shed 4 bases, and the junction held 7 bases outside the gene matches.

The chain recombines TRBV7-8 with TRBJ2-7, with 7 bases that match TRBD1. CDR3 size: 15 residues. CDR1 and CDR2 from the germline V gene are SGHVS and FQNEAQ. J gave up 3 bases and V 1 base, and 6 bases lay outside the gene matches. In DNA form, the CDR3 reads TGTGCCAGCAGCTTAGGGAGGACAGGTTACTACGAGCAGTACGTC. Residues: CASSLGRTGYYEQYV.

This clonotype was seen repeatedly, ten times or more. CDR3 bases: TGTGCCAGCAGCAGCGGACAGGGCCGGACAGATACGCAGTATTTT. It specifies CASSSGQGRTDTQYF. V and J are TRBV7-3 and TRBJ2-3, with 8 positions matching TRBD1. The CDR3 is 15 amino acids. Germline-derived CDR1 and CDR2 are SGHTA and FQGTGA. Trimming removed 5 bases from V and 3 bases from J; junction bases left unmatched: 7.

In DNA form, the CDR3 reads TGTGCCACCAGTGATTTGGAAAAACTGTTTTTT. Translation gives CATSDLEKLFF. This chain uses TRBV24-1 with TRBJ1-4; D is ambiguous. Per germline, CDR1 KGHDR and CDR2 SFDVKD. The CDR3 consists of 11 residues. Deletions cut 0 bases from V and 8 bases from J, with 0 bases between.

This clonotype has only a few counts. The chain employs TRBV20-1 and TRBJ2-3; no reliable D call. Germline values: CDR1 DFQATT, CDR2 SNEGSKA (reference sequence). This CDR3 region has 14 residues. The V end was cut by 5 bases, the J end by 1 base, with 13 bases between. The CDR3 sequence: CSALHVFGTDTQYF. The CDR3 coding sequence is TGCAGTGCTCTTCATGTATTTGGCACAGATACGCAGTATTTT.

The chain employs TRBV15 and TRBJ2-1, with D unclear. This CDR3 is built from 13 residues. The ends were cut back, 0 bases at V and 16 bases at J, with 16 bases in the middle. Germline CDR1 reads LNHNV; CDR2 reads YYDKDF (reference sequence). The CDR3 sequence is CATSRDRTDPNFF. The CDR3 nucleotides are TGTGCCACCAGCAGAGATCGGACCGATCCAAATTTCTTC.

In this sample, this clonotype turned up many times. The chain uses TRBV6-5 and TRBJ2-4; D may be TRBD2 (5 bases). This CDR3 has 15 residues. V lost 0 bases and J lost 1, with 7 bases in between. Germline CDR1 reads MNHEY; CDR2 reads SVGAGI. The DNA for the CDR3 is TGTGCCAGCAGTTACTCGGAGGTCGCCAAAAACATTCAGTACTTC. Translated: CASSYSEVAKNIQYF.

V usage is TRBV10-3 and J usage is TRBJ2-3, with TRBD2 as a possible D gene (5 bases). This CDR3 spans 13 amino acids. Germline V gene lookup returns CDR1 ENHRY and CDR2 SYGVKD. Between the trimmed V and J ends, which lost 7 bases and 1 base, there was a span of 9 bases. CDR3 amino acids: CAITQLGTDTQYF. The CDR3 nucleotides are TGTGCCATCACCCAACTAGGCACAGATACGCAGTATTTT.

The V and J genes are TRBV5-8 and TRBJ2-1; D gene unclear. The germline gives CDR1 SGHTS, CDR2 YDEGEE. Trimming took 0 bases from V and 4 from J, leaving 14 bases between them. CDR3 length: 16 amino acids. CDR3 sequence: CASSLVGSLVYNEQFF. The CDR3 DNA follows: TGTGCCAGCAGCTTGGTCGGTTCGTTAGTTTACAATGAGCAGTTCTTC. The entire variable domain, with the rest obtained from reference TRBV5-8 and TRBJ2-1, is as follows: EAGVTQSPTHLIKTRGQQATLRCSPISGHTSVYWYQQALGLGLQFLLWYDEGEERNRGNFPPRFSGRQFPNYSSELNVNALELEDSALYLCASSLVGSLVYNEQFFGPGTRLTVL.

In this sample, this clonotype turned up many times. This rearrangement joins TRBV29-1 to TRBJ2-7; D might be TRBD2 (7 bases). V was trimmed by 0 bases and J by 7 bases, leaving 13 bases between them. Germline lookup yields CDR1 SQVTM and CDR2 ANQGSEA. The CDR3 sequence is 13 residues long. The CDR3 reads CSVEDDRTREQYV. The DNA for the CDR3 is TGCAGCGTTGAAGACGACAGGACTAGGGAGCAGTACGTC.

This clonotype was counted a few times. The rearrangement links TRBV3-1 to TRBJ2-5; D is unresolved. CDR1 LGHDT and CDR2 YNNKEL come from the germline V gene (reference sequence). Trimming left V 1 base short and J 2 bases short, with 11 bases between. This CDR3 region has 15 residues. The CDR3 loop reads CASSQGPVSQETQYF. The DNA for the CDR3 is TGTGCCAGCAGCCAAGGGCCGGTGTCGCAAGAGACCCAGTACTTC.

This clonotype appeared many times. This chain joins TRBV10-3 and TRBJ2-7; D is perhaps TRBD2 (6 bases). Germline values: CDR1 ENHRY, CDR2 SYGVKD. The CDR3 runs to 14 residues. V lost 0 bases and J 4 bases, leaving 10 bases between the germline ends. The DNA of the CDR3 is TGTGCCATCAGTGAGTCGAGTAGCGGTTACGAGCAGTACGTC. It yields the protein CAISESSSGYEQYV.

This clonotype was seen more than once but under ten times. V and J are TRBV7-8 and TRBJ1-4; no reliable D call. The germline CDR1 and CDR2 sequences are SGHVS and FQNEAQ. V lost 4 bases and J lost 8, with 14 bases in between. This CDR3 comprises 14 residues. CDR3 nucleotide sequence: TGTGCCAGCAGCTCCCACACCCTTTACGAAAAACTGTTTTTT. Protein: CASSSHTLYEKLFF.

This clonotype has just a few counts. The chain is built from TRBV2 and TRBJ1-5; TRBD1 might be the D (5 bases). V lost 7 bases, J lost 5 bases, and 15 bases lay in between. CDR3 length: 14 residues. CDR1 SNHLY and CDR2 FYNNEI come from the germline V gene. The CDR3 loop reads CASTRQRLDQPQHF. The CDR3 DNA reads TGTGCCAGCACCCGACAGAGACTAGATCAGCCCCAGCATTTT.

Many counts were recorded for this clonotype. V gene TRBV5-1 combines with J gene TRBJ1-4; D not certain. The CDR3 totals 15 residues. V gave up 3 bases and J gave up 7 bases, with 16 bases separating them. Germline lookup yields CDR1 SGHRS and CDR2 YFSETQ. For the CDR3, the DNA is TGCGCCAGCAGCTCAGACCCTCAAGGAGGTGAAAAACTGTTTTTT. Encoded protein: CASSSDPQGGEKLFF.

This rearrangement joins TRBV20-1 to TRBJ2-4; no reliable D call. Germline V CDR1 and CDR2: DFQATT, SNEGSKA (reference sequence). Trimming took off 0 bases at V and 9 bases at J, with 15 bases between the two ends. This CDR3 has 14 amino acids. CDR3 region: CSARDWVAVGIQYF. CDR3 nucleotides: TGCAGTGCTAGAGATTGGGTGGCCGTGGGCATTCAGTACTTC.